What follows are 9 T cell receptor beta chains derived from one specimen sequenced in a study of radiation and T cells in renal cell carcinoma. Time point in this sample: blood 4 weeks post-SBRT, at nephrectomy. Treatment meaning: 15 Gy SBRT to primary tumor, nephrectomy 4 weeks later. This table comes from immunoSEQ multiplex PCR, and its TCRdb copy is limited to in-frame clones, with some not included. The sample yields some 80,000 clones, 75% to 90% seen once. The sample was blood, taken from a patient whose treatment included radiotherapy and nephrectomy. These receptors originate from an older woman with renal cell carcinoma.

This clone has just a few counts. The chain joins TRBV7-9 to TRBJ1-4; 8 positions match TRBD1. Germline V gives CDR1 SEHNR, CDR2 FQNEAQ (reference sequence). V shed 3 bases and J 8 bases; nucleotides not matched to a gene: 5. CDR3 length: 14 residues. CDR3 residues: CASSFQGAREKLFF. The CDR3 DNA sequence: TGTGCCAGCAGCTTTCAGGGGGCAAGGGAAAAACTGTTTTTT.

The rearrangement links TRBV7-3 to TRBJ2-1; 8 positions match TRBD2. Germline CDR1 reads SGHTA; CDR2 reads FQGTGA. The CDR3 runs to 15 residues. J gave up 4 bases and V 4 bases, and 6 bases lay outside the gene matches. For the CDR3, the DNA is TGTGCCAGCAGCTCCGGGAGGGCCGGGTACAATGAGCAGTTCTTC. Its protein product is CASSSGRAGYNEQFF.

V usage is TRBV6-5 and J usage is TRBJ2-3; D remains unclear. Germline loops: CDR1 MNHEY, CDR2 SVGAGI. The CDR3 covers 16 residues. V lost 0 bases to trimming and J lost 0 bases, with 10 bases between them. This chain's CDR3 is CASSYSTPSSTDTQYF. For the CDR3, the DNA is TGTGCCAGCAGTTACTCGACACCATCTAGCACAGATACGCAGTATTTT.

The CDR3 DNA reads TGTGCCAGCAGCTTAGCGGCCAGGGGGAATTCACCCCTCCACTTT. Its protein product is CASSLAARGNSPLHF. V gene TRBV11-2 combines with J gene TRBJ1-6, with TRBD1 matching over 7 bases. With 1 base clipped from V and 7 bases from J, the junction kept 4 bases outside the gene matches. The CDR3 is 15 residues long. The germline V gene has CDR1 SGHAT and CDR2 FQNNGV.

The chain joins TRBV25-1 to TRBJ2-1; 8 nucleotides agree with TRBD2. This CDR3 comprises 16 residues. CDR1 is MGHDK and CDR2 is SYGVNS in the germline V gene. Trimming at V came to 1 base and at J to 7 bases, leaving 9 bases not matched to a gene. This chain's CDR3 is CASSESGLAGGNEQFF. In nucleotides, the CDR3 is TGTGCCAGCAGTGAATCTGGTCTAGCGGGTGGGAATGAGCAGTTCTTC.

The chain employs TRBV13 and TRBJ2-5, with 7 bases aligning to TRBD1. With the DNA end fitting TRBJ2-7 better, the J assignment may be wrong. This CDR3 is built from 14 residues. CDR1 PRHDT and CDR2 FYEKMQ come from the germline V gene (reference sequence). The CDR3 is CASSLGGGANEQYF. The DNA of the CDR3 is TGTGCCAGCAGCTTAGGAGGGGGCGCCAACGAGCAGTACTTC.

This clone was detected once. The gene calls are TRBV6-1 and TRBJ1-4; a possible D gene is TRBD1 (5 bases). The CDR3 has 15 residues. The germline V gene encodes CDR1 MNHNS and CDR2 SASEGT. V lost 2 bases to trimming and J lost 0 bases, with 7 bases between them. The CDR3 coding sequence is TGTGCCAGCAGTGAAAGACAGCCAACTAATGAAAAACTGTTTTTT. It encodes CASSERQPTNEKLFF.

As DNA, the CDR3 is TGCGCCAGCAGCTTGGAGTTTCAGAGACTAGCGGGGGGGCGAGAGACCCAGTACTTC. Amino acids: CASSLEFQRLAGGRETQYF. The rearrangement uses TRBV5-1 and TRBJ2-5, with TRBD2 matching over 14 bases. The trim removed 0 bases at V and 4 bases at J, leaving 11 bases unmatched. Germline loops: CDR1 SGHRS, CDR2 YFSETQ. The CDR3 extends over 19 amino acids.

The chain links TRBV2 to TRBJ2-3, with D perhaps TRBD1 or TRBD2 (6 bases each). Trimming cost V 4 bases and J 0 bases, with 8 bases left between them. Germline V gene sequence: CDR1 SNHLY, CDR2 FYNNEI. The CDR3 has 14 residues. CDR3 residues: CASSAGASTDTQYF. As DNA, the CDR3 is TGTGCCAGCAGTGCGGGGGCTAGCACAGATACGCAGTATTTT.